A single sample gave rise to the 18 T cell receptor beta chains below, sequenced in a study of T cell repertoires in cytomegalovirus infection. TCRdb itself ran the reads through MiXCR, one entry per CDR3 protein. The sample has fewer than 200,000 distinct CDR3 sequences, under 15% seen once; the top ten hold 25% to 30%. The material sequenced was PBMCs. The receptors stem from a human donor in good health (CMV status not recorded). Some clones in this sample may be carry-over from other donors' samples.

This clonotype was detected once. A clone one base away is much larger, so this may be a read error. The genes are TRBV7-2 and TRBJ1-5; the D is unclear. Germline CDR1 and CDR2: SGHTA and FQGNSA. This CDR3 is 14 amino acids long. Deletions cut 3 bases from V and 3 bases from J, with 9 bases between. CDR3 in DNA: TGTGCCAGCAGCTTGTCATGGTTCAATCAGCCCCAGCATTTT. Its translation: CASSLSWFNQPQHF.

This clonotype has a count of ten or more. The V and J genes are TRBV7-2 and TRBJ1-5; tentative D call: TRBD1 (6 bases). The CDR3 covers 15 residues. V dropped 5 bases and J dropped 8 bases, with 19 bases sitting between them. CDR1 is SGHTA and CDR2 is FQGNSA in the germline V gene. The CDR3 DNA follows: TGTGCCAGCAGCCCACAATCGGGGGGGGGCGAGCCCCAGCATTTT. The encoded protein is CASSPQSGGGEPQHF.

The V call is TRBV20-1, the J call TRBJ1-2; TRBD1 might be the D (6 bases). The CDR3 runs to 12 residues. Germline V gene data show CDR1 as DFQATT and CDR2 as SNEGSKA (reference sequence). Trimming cost V 4 bases and J 2 bases, with 8 bases left between them. The CDR3 DNA reads TGCAGTGCTAAACAGGGAAACTATGGCTACACCTTC. Translated: CSAKQGNYGYTF.

This clonotype showed up just a few times. The rearrangement links TRBV6-2 or TRBV6-3 to TRBJ2-7; 7 bases map to TRBD1. CDR3 length equals 15 residues. V lost 6 bases to trimming and J lost 0 bases; unmatched junction nucleotides: 8. CDR1 MNHEY and CDR2 SVGEGT come from the germline V gene. The chain's CDR3 is CASSDDRATSYEQYF. In nucleotides, the CDR3 is TGTGCCAGCAGCGACGACAGGGCCACCTCCTACGAGCAGTACTTC.

This clonotype has ten or more counts. The rearrangement links TRBV7-8 to TRBJ1-6; D is ambiguous. CDR1 SGHVS and CDR2 FQNEAQ come from the germline V gene. V shed 4 bases and J shed 5 bases, with 3 bases lying between them. This CDR3 is 12 amino acids long. CDR3: CASSSDNSPLHF. The CDR3 bases are TGTGCCAGCAGCTCAGATAATTCACCCCTCCACTTT.

Ten or more counts support this clonotype. The chain carries TRBV7-9 and TRBJ2-7; D gene uncertain. Trimming stripped 1 base from V and 3 bases from J, with 10 bases between. This CDR3 has 14 residues. Looked up from germline, CDR1 is SEHNR and CDR2 is FQNEAQ (reference sequence). CDR3 bases: TGTGCCAGCAGCTTAGGGTGGGCAAACTACGAGCAGTACTTC. It specifies CASSLGWANYEQYF.

A few counts support this clonotype. This rearrangement joins TRBV11-2 to TRBJ1-2, with a tentative D call TRBD1 (6 bases). The CDR3 length is 14 residues. V was trimmed by 4 bases and J by 1 base, leaving 10 bases between them. Germline CDR1 is SGHAT and CDR2 is FQNNGV. In nucleotides, the CDR3 is TGTGCCAGCAGCTCTTACAGGGATAACTATGGCTACACCTTC. This sequence encodes CASSSYRDNYGYTF. The full variable domain, with the rest looked up from reference TRBV11-2 and TRBJ1-2, is EAGVAQSPRYKIIEKRQSVAFWCNPISGHATLYWYQQILGQGPKLLIQFQNNGVVDDSQLPKDRFSAERLKGVDSTLKIQPAKLEDSAVYLCASSSYRDNYGYTFGSGTRLTVV.

The chain employs TRBV6-5 and TRBJ1-1, with 9 bases matching TRBD1. Losses at the gene ends were 6 bases for V and 11 bases for J; bases not matched to a gene: 7. This CDR3 region has 12 residues. Looked up from germline, CDR1 is MNHEY and CDR2 is SVGAGI. The CDR3 loop reads CASSRTGGRAFF. Written as DNA, the CDR3 is TGTGCCAGCAGCCGAACAGGGGGCAGGGCTTTCTTT.

In this sample, this clonotype turned up many times. This chain uses TRBV6-2 or TRBV6-3 with TRBJ1-5, with D perhaps TRBD1 (5 bases). Germline V gene data show CDR1 as MNHEY and CDR2 as SVGEGT. The CDR3 length is 14 residues. Trimming stripped 7 bases from V and 10 bases from J, with 20 bases between. CDR3 in DNA: TGTGCCAGCACCAGGGACGGGGGAAATCTACCCCAGCATTTT. It yields the protein CASTRDGGNLPQHF.

This clonotype appeared many times. The chain is built from TRBV7-9 and TRBJ1-4; D uncertain. The CDR3 runs 15 residues. Per germline, CDR1 SEHNR and CDR2 FQNEAQ (reference sequence). Trimming left V 7 bases short and J 4 bases short, with 16 bases between. In DNA, the CDR3 is TGTGCCAGCACCTGGGGAGACAACAGTAATGAAAAACTGTTTTTT. Translation gives CASTWGDNSNEKLFF.

The J gene is TRBJ2-1, the V gene TRBV28; D may correspond to TRBD1 or TRBD2 (5 bases each). The germline V gene encodes CDR1 MDHEN and CDR2 SYDVKM. With 7 bases removed from V and 6 bases from J, the gap between germline ends came to 19 bases. CDR3 length equals 15 residues. This CDR3 is CASKGSGLGPNEQFF. The CDR3 nucleotides are TGTGCCAGCAAGGGGAGCGGTTTGGGGCCCAATGAGCAGTTCTTC.

There are many counts of this clonotype. The chain uses TRBV7-3 and TRBJ2-3, with D tentatively TRBD2 (6 bases). The germline V and J ends were trimmed by 5 bases and 3 bases, with 12 bases remaining between them. The CDR3 contains 14 residues. Germline CDR1 is SGHTA and CDR2 is FQGTGA. The CDR3 loop reads CASSPIGGTDTQYF. CDR3 nucleotide sequence: TGTGCCAGCAGCCCTATCGGGGGTACAGATACGCAGTATTTT.

This clonotype was observed at least ten times. The genes are TRBV28 and TRBJ1-2, with D maybe TRBD1 (6 bases). This CDR3 region has 13 residues. Per germline, CDR1 MDHEN and CDR2 SYDVKM. Deletions cut 6 bases from V and 9 bases from J, with 17 bases between. Here the CDR3 DNA reads TGTGCCAGCAGGGTGGACAGCCTACTACGCTACACCTTC. It is translated as CASRVDSLLRYTF.

This chain joins TRBV23-1 and TRBJ2-7; the D gene could be TRBD1 or TRBD2 (6 bases each). TRBV23-1 falls under the ORF class, with uncertain function. The CDR3 totals 12 residues. The CDR3 here is CPHPGALWEQYF. The CDR3 DNA follows: TGCCCCCACCCGGGGGCGCTGTGGGAGCAGTACTTC.

This clonotype was detected a few times. The chain uses TRBV6-4 and TRBJ1-2; 8 bases fit TRBD1. Germline V gene data show CDR1 as MRHNA and CDR2 as SNTAGT. The CDR3 is made up of 13 amino acids. After removal of 3 bases from V and 8 bases from J, the junction contained 5 bases not matched to a gene. Here the CDR3 reads CASSDGTGGGYTF. As DNA, the CDR3 is TGTGCCAGCAGTGATGGGACAGGCGGAGGCTACACCTTC.

The V gene is TRBV19, the J gene TRBJ1-1; D possibly corresponds to TRBD1 (5 bases). The V gene's germline CDR1 is LNHDA and CDR2 SQIVND (reference sequence). The ends were cut back, 3 bases at V and 2 bases at J, with 10 bases in the middle. CDR3 length: 14 amino acids. The CDR3, as DNA: TGTGCCAGTAGTATGGGGCAGACCAACACTGAAGCTTTCTTT. Its protein is CASSMGQTNTEAFF.

As concerns this clonotype: A much larger clone sits a single nucleotide away, making a read error possible. The V call is TRBV10-3, the J call TRBJ1-5; TRBD1 might be the D (6 bases). Deletions cut 3 bases from V and 3 bases from J, with 12 bases between. The CDR3 is made up of 15 amino acids. Germline values: CDR1 ENHRY, CDR2 SYGVKD. The CDR3 bases are TGTGCCATCAGTGACGGGGGGGCCGACAATCAGCCCCAGCATTTT. Translated, it gives CAISDGGADNQPQHF.

The chain carries TRBV25-1 and TRBJ2-7; 9 bases fit TRBD1. Germline trimming cut 3 bases from V and 6 bases from J; bases unmatched to any gene: 3. This CDR3 has 13 amino acids. Per the germline V gene, CDR1 is MGHDK and CDR2 is SYGVNS. CDR3 nucleotide sequence: TGTGCCAGCAGTGAGGACAGGGGAGGCGAGCAGTACTTC. This translates into CASSEDRGGEQYF.